Given below is one T cell receptor (beta chain) in context. These data come from a study of graft-versus-host responses after intestinal transplantation. The germline V gene encodes CDR1 SGHDN and CDR2 FVKESK. V was pared by 5 bases and J by 0 bases, with 13 bases between. The CDR3 consists of 15 residues. Produced via immunoSEQ multiplex PCR; TCRdb's table is partial and in-frame only. The data hold around 26,000 clones, with approximately 94% observed a single time. This TCR came from a human patient who received an intestinal transplant, so some T cells may come from the graft donor. This sequence joins TRBV14 and TRBJ1-2, with a tentative D call TRBD1 (6 bases). This specimen consisted of PBMCs, obtained 156 days after intestinal transplant. The CDR3 sequence is CASSNHGQSNYGYTF. CDR3 sequence (DNA): TGTGCCAGCAGCAATCATGGACAGTCTAACTATGGCTACACCTTC.